This entry lists 26 T cell receptor beta chains sequenced from one sample in a study of blood T cell repertoires in COVID-19. Sequenced by immunoSEQ multiplex PCR; TCRdb stores in-frame clones only, minus some. The sample includes 400,000 to 450,000 clones, around 90% seen only once; the top ten take 0.6%. The material sequenced was PBMCs or T cells enriched from blood (not recorded which). All receptors come from a young man who had recovered from COVID-19.

The gene calls are TRBV6-4 and TRBJ1-1; D is ambiguous. There are 13 residues in the CDR3. Germline-derived CDR1 and CDR2 are MRHNA and SNTAGT. Trimming took off 6 bases at V and 0 bases at J, with 8 bases between the two ends. CDR3 in amino acids: CASRREMNTEAFF. The DNA for the CDR3 is TGTGCCAGCAGGCGGGAAATGAACACTGAAGCTTTCTTT.

This rearrangement joins TRBV2 to TRBJ1-1, with a tentative D call TRBD1 (5 bases). The CDR3 runs 13 residues. V was cut by 3 bases and J by 11 bases, with 16 bases left in between. CDR1 SNHLY and CDR2 FYNNEI come from the germline V gene. CDR3 amino acids: CASSDRVRGLAFF. CDR3 DNA sequence: TGTGCCAGCAGTGATAGGGTGCGGGGGTTGGCTTTCTTT.

The chain joins TRBV11-1 to TRBJ2-7, with D perhaps matching TRBD2 (5 bases). The CDR3 consists of 14 residues. Germline assignment: CDR1 SGHAT and CDR2 FQDESV (reference sequence). V lost 5 bases and J 9 bases, leaving 20 bases between the germline ends. CDR3 DNA: TGTGCCAGCAGCGCCCGGGCCTCCCCCGAGGGGCAGTACTTC. It translates to CASSARASPEGQYF.

This chain connects TRBV7-6 to TRBJ2-6, with D possibly being TRBD1 (5 bases). Germline V CDR1 and CDR2: SGHVS, FNYEAQ. Trimming pared 6 bases from V and 0 bases from J, leaving 21 bases between. The CDR3 contains 19 residues. Here the CDR3 DNA reads TGTGCCAGCAGTCCTAAAAGGGGTTACCTTCGCTCTGGGGCCAACGTCCTGACTTTC. This encodes CASSPKRGYLRSGANVLTF.

The chain has TRBV28 and TRBJ2-5; D unclear. The CDR3 sequence is 15 residues long. The V end was cut by 7 bases, the J end by 2 bases, with 17 bases between. Germline CDR1 is MDHEN and CDR2 is SYDVKM. DNA for the CDR3: TGTGCCAGCACCAACCCCCTCGCGGTACAAGAGACCCAGTACTTC. This encodes CASTNPLAVQETQYF.

The V gene is TRBV3-1 (or the pseudogene TRBV3-2), the J gene TRBJ1-5, with a tentative D call TRBD1 (6 bases). Germline V gene sequence: CDR1 LGHDT, CDR2 YNNKEL (reference sequence). The CDR3 runs to 15 residues. V lost 2 bases and J 1 base, leaving 9 bases between the germline ends. The CDR3 DNA sequence: TGTGCCAGCAGCCAAATGCAGGGGAGCAATCAGCCCCAGCATTTT. Residues: CASSQMQGSNQPQHF.

The chain is built from TRBV27 and TRBJ1-2, with 9 bases fitting TRBD1. CDR3 length: 14 residues. Per germline, CDR1 MNHEY and CDR2 SMNVEV (reference sequence). V was pared by 4 bases and J by 4 bases, with 4 bases of the junction left unmatched. CDR3 sequence (DNA): TGTGCCAGCAGTTACCTGGGACAGGGCTATGGCTACACCTTC. Protein: CASSYLGQGYGYTF.

This clone was counted only a few times. The V call is TRBV5-6, the J call TRBJ2-6, with TRBD2 identical over 8 bases. Germline V gene data show CDR1 as SGHDT and CDR2 as YYEEEE. V was pared by 5 bases and J by 3 bases, with 1 base of the junction left unmatched. The length of the CDR3 is 14 residues. The CDR3 protein is CASRREVGANVLTF. The DNA for the CDR3 is TGTGCCAGCAGGCGGGAGGTTGGGGCCAACGTCCTGACTTTC.

The chain links TRBV11-3 to TRBJ2-1; 8 bases line up with TRBD1. This CDR3 region has 15 residues. Germline CDR1 and CDR2: SGHNT and YENEEA. V trimming: 4 bases; J trimming: 2 bases; junction bases outside the gene matches: 4. CDR3 in amino acids: CASSYYRGAYNEQFF. CDR3 bases: TGTGCCAGCAGCTACTACAGGGGGGCCTACAATGAGCAGTTCTTC.

This clone was recorded once. This chain connects TRBV9 to TRBJ2-1; 7 bases are a match to TRBD1. CDR1 and CDR2 (germline): SGDLS, YYNGEE. The CDR3 consists of 15 residues. V shed 4 bases, J shed 3 bases, and the junction held 7 bases outside the gene matches. CDR3 sequence reads: CASSITGTDYNEQFF. For the CDR3, the DNA is TGTGCCAGCAGCATCACCGGGACAGACTACAATGAGCAGTTCTTC.

The gene calls are TRBV13 and TRBJ1-1, with D hard to call. The CDR3 is 13 residues long. V lost 2 bases, J lost 1 base, and 5 bases lay in between. Germline V gene data show CDR1 as PRHDT and CDR2 as FYEKMQ (reference sequence). CDR3 region: CASSLRWNTEAFF. CDR3 sequence (DNA): TGTGCCAGCAGCTTACGGTGGAACACTGAAGCTTTCTTT.

This rearrangement joins TRBV28 to TRBJ2-2, with D possibly being TRBD2 (6 bases). In germline, CDR1 is MDHEN, CDR2 SYDVKM. The CDR3 runs 15 residues. V lost 1 base to trimming and J lost 5 bases, with 11 bases between them. CDR3 DNA: TGTGCCAGCAGTTTATACCAGCGGGTGACCGGGGAGCTGTTTTTT. Translated: CASSLYQRVTGELFF.

This rearrangement joins TRBV30 to TRBJ1-1; D is uncertain. The V and J ends lost 1 base and 8 bases respectively, with 14 bases between them. CDR3 length equals 13 residues. Germline lookup yields CDR1 GTSNPN and CDR2 SVGIG (reference sequence). CDR3 sequence reads: CAWSARTDGEAFF. The CDR3 DNA sequence: TGTGCCTGGAGTGCCCGAACCGACGGGGAAGCTTTCTTT. Variable domain in full (rest from reference TRBV30 and TRBJ1-1): SQTIHQWPATLVQPVGSPLSLECTVEGTSNPNLYWYRQAAGRGLQLLFYSVGIGQISSEVPQNLSASRPQDRQFILSSKKLLLSDSGFYLCAWSARTDGEAFFGQGTRLTVV.

The rearrangement joins TRBV7-8 to TRBJ2-5; TRBD2 matches 8 bases. The V segment lost 4 bases and the J segment 5 bases; nucleotides outside the gene matches: 9. CDR1 and CDR2 (germline): SGHVS, FQNEAQ. The CDR3 length is 15 residues. In DNA form, the CDR3 reads TGTGCCAGCAGCTCTCCGGGACTAGGGGAGGAGACCCAGTACTTC. Encoded protein: CASSSPGLGEETQYF.

The chain carries TRBV30 and TRBJ2-2; TRBD2 agrees at 9 bases. Germline values: CDR1 GTSNPN, CDR2 SVGIG (reference sequence). The CDR3 covers 16 residues. J gave up 5 bases and V 1 base, and 8 bases lay outside the gene matches. The DNA for the CDR3 is TGTGCCTGGAGTGGGTTTAGCGGGAGACGGACCGGGGAGCTGTTTTTT. Translation gives CAWSGFSGRRTGELFF.

The rearrangement links TRBV2 to TRBJ2-3; tentatively, D is TRBD2 (5 bases). Germline CDR1 SNHLY, CDR2 FYNNEI. CDR3 length: 15 amino acids. Trimming took 1 base from V and 2 from J, leaving 10 bases between them. The CDR3 sequence is CASSEVLGDTDTQYF. The CDR3, as DNA: TGTGCCAGCAGTGAAGTCCTGGGAGACACAGATACGCAGTATTTT.

The rearrangement links TRBV27 to TRBJ1-1; D gene ambiguous. The CDR3 consists of 14 residues. Germline CDR1 is MNHEY and CDR2 is SMNVEV (reference sequence). V was shortened by 3 bases and J by 1 base, with 9 bases between the two germline ends. The chain's CDR3 is CASSLSESNTEAFF. The CDR3 DNA follows: TGTGCCAGCAGTTTGTCAGAATCGAACACTGAAGCTTTCTTT.

The chain combines TRBV6-5 with TRBJ1-6; D call uncertain. Germline loops: CDR1 MNHEY, CDR2 SVGAGI. The length of the CDR3 is 15 residues. V was trimmed by 0 bases and J by 6 bases, leaving 9 bases between them. In DNA form, the CDR3 reads TGTGCCAGCAGTTACTCTGGCGGATCTAATTCACCCCTCCACTTT. Amino acid sequence: CASSYSGGSNSPLHF.

A single count supports this clone. V gene TRBV7-9 combines with J gene TRBJ1-4; TRBD1 is a possible D gene (5 bases). CDR1 and CDR2 (germline): SEHNR, FQNEAQ (reference sequence). Trimming took off 5 bases at V and 6 bases at J, with 16 bases between the two ends. The CDR3 consists of 15 residues. In nucleotides, the CDR3 is TGTGCCAGCAGCCCGTTGGTAGGGGTAGATGAAAAACTGTTTTTT. It yields the protein CASSPLVGVDEKLFF.

The chain employs TRBV19 and TRBJ2-7; TRBD2 agrees at 8 bases. Germline values: CDR1 LNHDA, CDR2 SQIVND (reference sequence). The CDR3 is 17 amino acids. Germline trimming cut 2 bases from V and 0 bases from J; bases unmatched to any gene: 9. The CDR3 sequence: CASSISRGGTLSYEQYF. Written as DNA, the CDR3 is TGTGCCAGTAGTATAAGCCGGGGGGGGACACTCTCCTACGAGCAGTACTTC.

The chain combines TRBV28 with TRBJ2-1; no firm D call. Trimming took off 5 bases at V and 9 bases at J, with 20 bases between the two ends. Germline CDR1 and CDR2: MDHEN and SYDVKM. The CDR3 runs to 15 residues. The CDR3 DNA sequence: TGTGCCAGCAGTCGAGCAGGCGCAGTATACGGTGAGCAGTTCTTC. Residues: CASSRAGAVYGEQFF.

V usage is TRBV19 and J usage is TRBJ2-5; D gene ambiguous. The germline CDR1 and CDR2 sequences are LNHDA and SQIVND (reference sequence). This CDR3 has 13 amino acids. Trimming removed 8 bases at V and 2 bases at J, with 12 bases between. Here the CDR3 DNA reads TGTGCCAGTGGTGGCCCGAGGCAAGAGACCCAGTACTTC. Translated, it gives CASGGPRQETQYF.

J is TRBJ2-7 and V is TRBV6-5; D is possibly TRBD1 (6 bases). This CDR3 region has 14 residues. V was clipped by 8 bases and J by 2 bases, with 16 bases between them. CDR1 is MNHEY, CDR2 SVGAGI, per germline. CDR3 sequence reads: CASLNPTGAYEQYF. In DNA, the CDR3 is TGTGCCAGCCTCAACCCGACAGGTGCCTACGAGCAGTACTTC.

This clone has more than one count but fewer than ten. This CDR3 is also generated by other DNA sequences in the sample. This chain links TRBV9 with TRBJ1-1; 7 nucleotides line up with TRBD1. V was clipped by 3 bases and J by 4 bases; unmatched bases: 6. The CDR3 has 14 amino acids. The germline V gene encodes CDR1 SGDLS and CDR2 YYNGEE. The CDR3 nucleotides are TGTGCCAGCAGCGCTGACAGGGTTGGCACTGAAGCTTTCTTT. It encodes CASSADRVGTEAFF.

This chain joins TRBV19 and TRBJ1-1; TRBD1 might be the D (6 bases). Between the trimmed V and J ends, which lost 7 bases and 4 bases, there was a span of 16 bases. The CDR3 runs to 14 residues. Germline V lookup: CDR1 LNHDA, CDR2 SQIVND (reference sequence). The CDR3 sequence: CASTEDRSSTEAFF. In nucleotides, the CDR3 is TGTGCCAGTACCGAAGACAGGTCTAGCACTGAAGCTTTCTTT.

V is TRBV5-4 and J is TRBJ1-1; 7 bases match TRBD1. Germline V CDR1 and CDR2: SGHNT, YYREEE (reference sequence). The trim removed 4 bases at V and 1 base at J, leaving 10 bases unmatched. The CDR3 runs to 16 residues. The CDR3 region has the DNA TGTGCCAGCAGCGGGGCGACGGGACAGAAGAACACTGAAGCTTTCTTT. It codes for CASSGATGQKNTEAFF.